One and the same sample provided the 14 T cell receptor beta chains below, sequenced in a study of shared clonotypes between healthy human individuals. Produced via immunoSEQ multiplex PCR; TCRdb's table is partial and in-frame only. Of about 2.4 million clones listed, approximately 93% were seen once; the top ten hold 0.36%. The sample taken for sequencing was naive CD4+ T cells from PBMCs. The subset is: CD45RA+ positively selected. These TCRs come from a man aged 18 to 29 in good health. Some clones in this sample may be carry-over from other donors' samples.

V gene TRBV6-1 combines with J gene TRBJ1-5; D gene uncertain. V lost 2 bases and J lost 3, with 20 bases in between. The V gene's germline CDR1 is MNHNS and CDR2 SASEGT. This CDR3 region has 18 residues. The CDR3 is CASSEPRADDGYNQPQHF. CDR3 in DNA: TGTGCCAGCAGTGAACCTAGAGCCGACGACGGTTACAATCAGCCCCAGCATTTT.

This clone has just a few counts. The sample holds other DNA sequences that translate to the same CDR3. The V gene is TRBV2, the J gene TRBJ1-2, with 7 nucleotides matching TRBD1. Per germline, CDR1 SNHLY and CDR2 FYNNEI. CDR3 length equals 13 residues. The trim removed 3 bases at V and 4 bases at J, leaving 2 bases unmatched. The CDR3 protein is CASSETGIYGYTF. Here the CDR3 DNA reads TGTGCCAGCAGTGAGACAGGGATCTATGGCTACACCTTC. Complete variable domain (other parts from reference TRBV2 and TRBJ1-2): EPEVTQTPSHQVTQMGQEVILRCVPISNHLYFYWYRQILGQKVEFLVSFYNNEISEKSEIFDDQFSVERPDGSNFTLKIRSTKLEDSAMYFCASSETGIYGYTFGSGTRLTVV.

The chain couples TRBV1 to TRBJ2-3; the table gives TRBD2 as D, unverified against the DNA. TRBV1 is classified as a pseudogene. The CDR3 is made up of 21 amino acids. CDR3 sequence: CTSSPGLGRLLAGLFTDTQYF. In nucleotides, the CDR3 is TGCACCAGCAGCCCAGGCCTCGGGCGGTTACTAGCGGGACTCTTCACAGATACGCAGTATTTT.

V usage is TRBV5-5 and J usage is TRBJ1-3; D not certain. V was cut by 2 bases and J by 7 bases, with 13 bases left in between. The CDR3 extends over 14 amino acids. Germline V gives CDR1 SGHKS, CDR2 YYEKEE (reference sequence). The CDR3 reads CASSLVPLGNTIYF. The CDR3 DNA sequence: TGTGCCAGCAGCTTAGTTCCGCTGGGGAACACCATATATTTT. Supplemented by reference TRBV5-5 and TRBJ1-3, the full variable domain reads DAGVTQSPTHLIKTRGQQVTLRCSPISGHKSVSWYQQVLGQGPQFIFQYYEKEERGRGNFPDRFSARQFPNYSSELNVNALLLGDSALYLCASSLVPLGNTIYFGEGSWLTVV.

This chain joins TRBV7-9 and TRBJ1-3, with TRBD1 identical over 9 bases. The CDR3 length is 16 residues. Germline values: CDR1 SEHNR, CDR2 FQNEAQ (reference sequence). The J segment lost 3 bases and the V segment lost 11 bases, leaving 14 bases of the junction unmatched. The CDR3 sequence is CAGSKQGASFGNTIYF. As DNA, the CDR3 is TGTGCCGGCTCAAAACAGGGGGCAAGCTTTGGAAACACCATATATTTT. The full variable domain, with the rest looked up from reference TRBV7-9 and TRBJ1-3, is DTGVSQNPRHKITKRGQNVTFRCDPISEHNRLYWYRQTLGQGPEFLTYFQNEAQLEKSRLLSDRFSAERPKGSFSTLEIQRTEQGDSAMYLCAGSKQGASFGNTIYFGEGSWLTVV.

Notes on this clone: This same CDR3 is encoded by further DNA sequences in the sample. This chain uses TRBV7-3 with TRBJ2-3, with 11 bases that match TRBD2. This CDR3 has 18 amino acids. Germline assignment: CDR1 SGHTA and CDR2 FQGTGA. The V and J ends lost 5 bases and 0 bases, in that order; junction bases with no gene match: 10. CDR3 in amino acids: CASSLTPGTSGSTDTQYF. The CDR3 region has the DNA TGTGCCAGCAGCCTCACCCCCGGGACTAGCGGAAGCACAGATACGCAGTATTTT.

The CDR3: CASSPRTEKGEKLFF. CDR3 bases: TGTGCCAGCAGTCCCCGGACAGAAAAGGGGGAAAAACTGTTTTTT. This chain joins TRBV28 and TRBJ1-4, with D maybe TRBD1 (6 bases). CDR1 and CDR2 (germline): MDHEN, SYDVKM. The CDR3 is 15 residues long. Deletions cut 5 bases from V and 8 bases from J, with 18 bases between.

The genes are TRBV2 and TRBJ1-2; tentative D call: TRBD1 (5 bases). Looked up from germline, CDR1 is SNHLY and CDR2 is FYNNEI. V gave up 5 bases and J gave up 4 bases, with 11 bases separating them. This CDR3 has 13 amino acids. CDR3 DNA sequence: TGTGCCAGCAGTCCAAGCGACAGCTATGGCTACACCTTC. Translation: CASSPSDSYGYTF.

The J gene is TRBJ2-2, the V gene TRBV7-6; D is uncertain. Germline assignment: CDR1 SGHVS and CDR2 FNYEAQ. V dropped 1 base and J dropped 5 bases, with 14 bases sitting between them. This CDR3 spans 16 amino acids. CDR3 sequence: CASSLVSSSNTGELFF. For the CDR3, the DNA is TGTGCCAGCAGCTTAGTGAGTTCAAGCAATACCGGGGAGCTGTTTTTT. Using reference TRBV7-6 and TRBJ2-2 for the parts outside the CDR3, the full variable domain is GAGVSQSPRYKVTKRGQDVALRCDPISGHVSLYWYRQALGQGPEFLTYFNYEAQQDKSGLPNDRFSAERPEGSISTLTIQRTEQRDSAMYRCASSLVSSSNTGELFFGEGSRLTVL.

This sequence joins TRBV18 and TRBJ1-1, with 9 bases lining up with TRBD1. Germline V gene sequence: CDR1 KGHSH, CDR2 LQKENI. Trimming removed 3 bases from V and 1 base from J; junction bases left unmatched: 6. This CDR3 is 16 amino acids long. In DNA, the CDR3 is TGTGCCAGCTCACCGGGACAGGGCCTTTCGAACACTGAAGCTTTCTTT. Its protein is CASSPGQGLSNTEAFF.

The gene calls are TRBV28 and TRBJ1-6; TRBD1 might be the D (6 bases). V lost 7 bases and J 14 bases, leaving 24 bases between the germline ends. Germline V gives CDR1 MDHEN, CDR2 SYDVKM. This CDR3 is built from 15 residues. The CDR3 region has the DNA TGTGCCAGCACCCTGGGAGGAACTACAGGGAGGTCCCTCCACTTT. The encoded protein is CASTLGGTTGRSLHF. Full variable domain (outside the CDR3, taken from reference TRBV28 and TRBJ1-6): DVKVTQSSRYLVKRTGEKVFLECVQDMDHENMFWYRQDPGLGLRLIYFSYDVKMKEKGDIPEGYSVSREKKERFSLILESASTNQTSMYLCASTLGGTTGRSLHFGNGTRLTVT.

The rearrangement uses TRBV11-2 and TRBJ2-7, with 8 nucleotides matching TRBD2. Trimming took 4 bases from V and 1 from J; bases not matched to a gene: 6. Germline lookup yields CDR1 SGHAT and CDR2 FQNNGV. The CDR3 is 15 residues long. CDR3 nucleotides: TGTGCCAGCAGCTCTTTGCGCGGGAGGTCCTACGAGCAGTACTTC. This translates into CASSSLRGRSYEQYF.

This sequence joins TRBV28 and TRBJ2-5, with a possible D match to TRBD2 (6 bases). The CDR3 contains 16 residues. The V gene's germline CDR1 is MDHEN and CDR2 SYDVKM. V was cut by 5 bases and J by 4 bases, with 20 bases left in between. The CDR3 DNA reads TGTGCCAGCAGTACCATTAGCGGAGGCTTGGGAGAGACCCAGTACTTC. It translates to CASSTISGGLGETQYF.

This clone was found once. CDR3 sequence: CASSPQGRNQPQHF. The CDR3 region has the DNA TGTGCCAGCAGCCCGCAGGGGAGGAATCAGCCCCAGCATTTT. This chain links TRBV7-8 with TRBJ1-5, with D possibly matching TRBD1 (6 bases). Deletions cut 5 bases from V and 4 bases from J, with 12 bases between. CDR1 and CDR2 (germline): SGHVS, FQNEAQ. This CDR3 is 14 amino acids long.